This TCR beta chain was obtained from a study of vaccination and CD4 T cells after COVID-19. Turning to the study itself: Control cultures were supplied with a CEFX pool, an HIV-1 Nef pool, or no peptide at all.

The treatment here: approximately 9-day PBMC culture with coronavirus spike peptide pools or control peptides (ViraFEST assay). CD4+ T-cell collection from the unexposed donor predated the COVID-19 pandemic (2011-2018). When enough cells were available, unexposed-donor CD4+ T cells were probed with SARS-CoV-2 S/N and four cold-coronavirus spikes. The Oncomine TCR Beta short-read assay sequenced DNA from cultured CD4+ T cells. Investigators isolated genomic DNA from cultured CD4+ T cells. TCRdb ran MiXCR on the PCR reads and lists one entry per CDR3 protein. The sample carries 8,000 to 10,000 distinct CDR3 sequences, about 35% recorded once. This clonotype was picked up a small number of times. Its antigen is unknown. The TCR comes from a human donor in good health. Sequencing input: CD4+ T cells from blood, cultured in vitro.

The CDR3 DNA reads as TGCAGTGCTAGTCTGAAAGGGACAGCTCGAGATCAGCCCCAGCATTTT. Protein sequence: CSASLKGTARDQPQHF. The chain links TRBV20-1 to TRBJ1-5; 7 bases align to TRBD1. The CDR3 spans 16 residues. V lost 3 bases to trimming and J lost 5 bases; unmatched junction nucleotides: 13. CDR1 is DFQATT, CDR2 SNEGSKA, per germline (reference sequence).